The entry below gives a single T cell receptor (beta chain) sequence along with its context. The target antigen is unknown. The data derive from a study of metastatic and nonmetastatic thyroid tumors. As for the study in general: For malignant and benign thyroid patients, tumor or nodule tissue and blood were the sources whose repertoires were compared. Study results and limitations: In both blood and tumor samples, TCR beta diversity was reported significantly higher for malignant than benign nodules.

Thyroid surgery was preceded by no treatment in any patient. Per the authors' pipeline: The distant-metastasis classifier for papillary thyroid cancer was built from CDR3 differences across clinicopathological groups. TCRdb re-analyzed the PCR reads using MiXCR. TCRdb, rather than the study authors, made the V and J calls. The repertoire includes 22,000 or so clones, under 25% of them detected once, and approximately 13% sits in the top ten. The germline gives CDR1 LGHDT, CDR2 YNNKEL (reference sequence). The CDR3 sequence is 17 residues long. Trimming took 4 bases from V and 3 from J, leaving 21 bases between them.

The receptor comes from a female donor with papillary thyroid cancer or a benign thyroid nodule (not recorded which). Some clones in this sample may be carry-over from other donors' samples. Sequencing was done on a sample of tumor tissue. The J gene is TRBJ1-1, the V gene TRBV3-1, with D perhaps TRBD1 (6 bases). CDR3 sequence: CASSPEVGSPGDTEAFF. CDR3 sequence (DNA): TGTGCCAGCAGCCCGGAGGTTGGGAGCCCAGGGGACACTGAAGCTTTCTTT.